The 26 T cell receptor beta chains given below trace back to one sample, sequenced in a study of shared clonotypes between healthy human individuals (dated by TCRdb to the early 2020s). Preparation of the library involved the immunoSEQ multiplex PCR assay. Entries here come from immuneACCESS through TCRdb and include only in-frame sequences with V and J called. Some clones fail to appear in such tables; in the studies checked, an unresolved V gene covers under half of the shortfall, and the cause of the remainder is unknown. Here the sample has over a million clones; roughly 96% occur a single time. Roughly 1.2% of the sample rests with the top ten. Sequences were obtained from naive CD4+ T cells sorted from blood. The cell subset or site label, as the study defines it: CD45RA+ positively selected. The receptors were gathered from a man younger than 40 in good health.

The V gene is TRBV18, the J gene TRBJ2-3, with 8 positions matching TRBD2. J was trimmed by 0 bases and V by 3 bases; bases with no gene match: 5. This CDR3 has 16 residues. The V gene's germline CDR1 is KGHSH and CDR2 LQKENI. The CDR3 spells CASSPLAGQSTDTQYF. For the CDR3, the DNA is TGTGCCAGCTCACCTTTAGCGGGACAAAGCACAGATACGCAGTATTTT.

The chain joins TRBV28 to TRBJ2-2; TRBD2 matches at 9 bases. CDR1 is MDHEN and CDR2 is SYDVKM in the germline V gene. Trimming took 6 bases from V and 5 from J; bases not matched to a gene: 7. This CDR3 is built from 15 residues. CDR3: CASSSGTSRTGELFF. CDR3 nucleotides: TGTGCCAGCAGCAGTGGGACTAGCAGAACCGGGGAGCTGTTTTTT. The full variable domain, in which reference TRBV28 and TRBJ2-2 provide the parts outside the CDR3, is DVKVTQSSRYLVKRTGEKVFLECVQDMDHENMFWYRQDPGLGLRLIYFSYDVKMKEKGDIPEGYSVSREKKERFSLILESASTNQTSMYLCASSSGTSRTGELFFGEGSRLTVL.

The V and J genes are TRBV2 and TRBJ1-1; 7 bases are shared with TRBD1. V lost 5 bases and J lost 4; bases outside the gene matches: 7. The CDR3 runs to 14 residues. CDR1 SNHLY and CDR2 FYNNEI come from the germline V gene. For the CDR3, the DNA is TGTGCCAGCAGTTCGACAGGGTCCATCACTGAAGCTTTCTTT. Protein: CASSSTGSITEAFF.

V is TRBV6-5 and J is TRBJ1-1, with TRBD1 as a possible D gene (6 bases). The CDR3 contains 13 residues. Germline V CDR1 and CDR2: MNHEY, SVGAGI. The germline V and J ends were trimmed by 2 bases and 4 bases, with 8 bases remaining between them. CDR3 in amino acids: CASSYAGATEAFF. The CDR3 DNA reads TGTGCCAGCAGTTACGCGGGGGCCACTGAAGCTTTCTTT.

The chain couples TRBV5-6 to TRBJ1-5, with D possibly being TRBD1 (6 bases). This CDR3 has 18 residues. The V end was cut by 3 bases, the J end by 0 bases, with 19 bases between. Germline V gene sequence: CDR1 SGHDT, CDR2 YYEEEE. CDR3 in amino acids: CASSSAGQLMDSNQPQHF. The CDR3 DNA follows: TGTGCCAGCAGCTCGGCGGGACAACTTATGGATAGCAATCAGCCCCAGCATTTT.

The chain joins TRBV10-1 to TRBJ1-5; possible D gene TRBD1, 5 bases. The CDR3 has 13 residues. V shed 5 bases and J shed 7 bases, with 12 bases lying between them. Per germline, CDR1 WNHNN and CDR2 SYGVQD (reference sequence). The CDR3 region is CASSSGTNQPQHF. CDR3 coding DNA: TGCGCCAGCAGTTCCGGGACGAACCAGCCCCAGCATTTT.

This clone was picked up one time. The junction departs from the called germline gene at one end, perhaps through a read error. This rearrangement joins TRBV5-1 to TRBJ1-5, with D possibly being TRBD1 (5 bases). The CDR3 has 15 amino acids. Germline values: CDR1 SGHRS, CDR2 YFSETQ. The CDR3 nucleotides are TGCGCCCGCAGCTTGGTGGGGGGGGGCAATCAGCCCCAGCATTTT. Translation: CARSLVGGGNQPQHF.

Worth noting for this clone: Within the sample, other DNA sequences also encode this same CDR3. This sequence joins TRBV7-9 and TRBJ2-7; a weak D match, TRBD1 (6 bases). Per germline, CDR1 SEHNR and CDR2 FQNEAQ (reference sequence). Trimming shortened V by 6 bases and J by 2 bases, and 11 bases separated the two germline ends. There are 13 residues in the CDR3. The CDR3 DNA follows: TGTGCCAGCAGTCTACAGGGCCCCTACGAGCAGTACTTC. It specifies CASSLQGPYEQYF.

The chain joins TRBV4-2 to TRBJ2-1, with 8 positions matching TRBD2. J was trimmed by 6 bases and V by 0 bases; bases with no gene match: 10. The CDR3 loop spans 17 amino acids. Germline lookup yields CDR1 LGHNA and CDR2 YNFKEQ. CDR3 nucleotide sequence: TGTGCCAGCAGCCAAGATATGGGACTAGTTCTGTTCAATGAGCAGTTCTTC. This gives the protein CASSQDMGLVLFNEQFF.

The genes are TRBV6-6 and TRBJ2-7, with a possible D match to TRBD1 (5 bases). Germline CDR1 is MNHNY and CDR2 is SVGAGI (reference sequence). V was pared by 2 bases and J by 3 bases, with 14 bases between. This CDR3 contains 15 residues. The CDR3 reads CASSYGEKGLYEQYF. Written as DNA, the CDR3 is TGTGCCAGCAGTTACGGAGAGAAGGGGCTCTACGAGCAGTACTTC.

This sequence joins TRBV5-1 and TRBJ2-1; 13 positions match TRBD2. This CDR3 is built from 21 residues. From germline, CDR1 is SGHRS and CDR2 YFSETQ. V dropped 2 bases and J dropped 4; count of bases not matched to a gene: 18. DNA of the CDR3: TGCGCCAGCAGCTTACGACTAGCGGGAGGTTCCAACCCCCACCGATACAATGAGCAGTTCTTC. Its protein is CASSLRLAGGSNPHRYNEQFF.

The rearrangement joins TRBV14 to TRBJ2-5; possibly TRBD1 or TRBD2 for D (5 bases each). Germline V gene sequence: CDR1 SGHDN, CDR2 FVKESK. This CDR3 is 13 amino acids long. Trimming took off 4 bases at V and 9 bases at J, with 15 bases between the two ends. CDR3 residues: CASSLGDGLAQYF. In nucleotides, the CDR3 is TGTGCCAGCAGCCTCGGGGACGGTTTAGCCCAGTACTTC.

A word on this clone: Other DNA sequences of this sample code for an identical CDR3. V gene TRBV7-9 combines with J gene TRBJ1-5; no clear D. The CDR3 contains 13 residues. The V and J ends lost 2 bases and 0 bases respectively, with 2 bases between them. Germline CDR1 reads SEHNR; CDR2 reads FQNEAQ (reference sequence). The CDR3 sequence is CASSLNSNQPQHF. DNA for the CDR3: TGTGCCAGCAGCTTAAATAGCAATCAGCCCCAGCATTTT.

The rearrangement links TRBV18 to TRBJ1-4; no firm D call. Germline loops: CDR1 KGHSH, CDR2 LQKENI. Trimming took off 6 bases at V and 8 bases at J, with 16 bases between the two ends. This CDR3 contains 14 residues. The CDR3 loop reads CASSADGMREKLFF. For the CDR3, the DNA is TGTGCCAGCTCCGCAGACGGGATGCGAGAAAAACTGTTTTTT.

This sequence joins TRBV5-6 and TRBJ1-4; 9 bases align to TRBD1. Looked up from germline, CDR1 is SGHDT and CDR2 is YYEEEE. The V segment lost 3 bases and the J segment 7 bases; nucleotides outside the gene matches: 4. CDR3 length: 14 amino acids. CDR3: CASSSLDRGEKLFF. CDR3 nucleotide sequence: TGTGCCAGCAGCTCGCTGGACAGGGGTGAAAAACTGTTTTTT.

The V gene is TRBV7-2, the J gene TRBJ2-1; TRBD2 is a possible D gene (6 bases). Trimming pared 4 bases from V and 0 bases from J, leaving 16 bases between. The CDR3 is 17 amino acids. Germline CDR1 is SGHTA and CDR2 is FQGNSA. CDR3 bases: TGTGCCAGCAGCTCCGGGGGAGGAGGGAGCTCCTACAATGAGCAGTTCTTC. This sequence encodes CASSSGGGGSSYNEQFF.

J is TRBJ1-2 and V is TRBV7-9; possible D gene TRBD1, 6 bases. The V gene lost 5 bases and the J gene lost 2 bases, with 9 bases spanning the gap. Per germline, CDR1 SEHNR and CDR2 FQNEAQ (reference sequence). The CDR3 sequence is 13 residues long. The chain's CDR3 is CASSNQGNYGYTF. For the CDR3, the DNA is TGTGCCAGCAGCAATCAGGGGAACTATGGCTACACCTTC.

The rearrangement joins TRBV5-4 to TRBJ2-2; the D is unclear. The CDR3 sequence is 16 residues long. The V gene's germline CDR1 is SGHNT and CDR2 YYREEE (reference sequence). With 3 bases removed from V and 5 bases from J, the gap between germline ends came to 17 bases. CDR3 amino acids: CASSSLREWDTGELFF. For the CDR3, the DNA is TGTGCCAGCAGCTCCCTGCGAGAGTGGGATACCGGGGAGCTGTTTTTT.

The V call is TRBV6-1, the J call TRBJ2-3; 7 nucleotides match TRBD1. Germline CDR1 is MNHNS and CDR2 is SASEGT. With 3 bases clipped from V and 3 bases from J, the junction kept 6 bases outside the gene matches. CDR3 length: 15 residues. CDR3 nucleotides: TGTGCCAGCAGTGACCTAAGACAGGGAACAGATACGCAGTATTTT. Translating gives CASSDLRQGTDTQYF.

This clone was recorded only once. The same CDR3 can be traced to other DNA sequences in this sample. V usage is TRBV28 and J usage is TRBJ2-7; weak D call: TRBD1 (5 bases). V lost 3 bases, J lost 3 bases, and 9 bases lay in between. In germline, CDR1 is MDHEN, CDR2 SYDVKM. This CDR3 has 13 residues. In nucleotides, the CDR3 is TGTGCCAGCAGTTTGGGGCGGAGCTACGAGCAGTACTTC. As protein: CASSLGRSYEQYF.

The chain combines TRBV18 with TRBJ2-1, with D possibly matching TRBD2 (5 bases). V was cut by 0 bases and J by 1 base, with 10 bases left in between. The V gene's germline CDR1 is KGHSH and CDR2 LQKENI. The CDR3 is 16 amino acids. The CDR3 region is CASSPPSGWSYNEQFF. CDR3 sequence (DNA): TGTGCCAGCTCACCACCGAGCGGTTGGTCCTACAATGAGCAGTTCTTC.

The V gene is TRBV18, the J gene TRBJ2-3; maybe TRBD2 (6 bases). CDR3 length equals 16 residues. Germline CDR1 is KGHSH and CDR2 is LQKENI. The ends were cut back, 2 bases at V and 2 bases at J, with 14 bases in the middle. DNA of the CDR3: TGTGCCAGCTCACCATCATCTTCTAGCGTCACAGATACGCAGTATTTT. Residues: CASSPSSSSVTDTQYF.

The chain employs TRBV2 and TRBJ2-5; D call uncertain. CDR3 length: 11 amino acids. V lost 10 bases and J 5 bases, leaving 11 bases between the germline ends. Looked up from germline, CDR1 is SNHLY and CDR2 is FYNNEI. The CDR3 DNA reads TGTGCCACCCACTCCCGCGAGACCCAGTACTTC. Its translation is CATHSRETQYF.

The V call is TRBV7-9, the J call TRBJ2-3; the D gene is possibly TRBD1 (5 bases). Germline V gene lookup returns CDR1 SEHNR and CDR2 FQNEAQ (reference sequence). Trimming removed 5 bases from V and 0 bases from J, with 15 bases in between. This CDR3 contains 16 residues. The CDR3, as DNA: TGTGCCAGCAGCCCGACGCCGGACACCAGCACAGATACGCAGTATTTT. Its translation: CASSPTPDTSTDTQYF.

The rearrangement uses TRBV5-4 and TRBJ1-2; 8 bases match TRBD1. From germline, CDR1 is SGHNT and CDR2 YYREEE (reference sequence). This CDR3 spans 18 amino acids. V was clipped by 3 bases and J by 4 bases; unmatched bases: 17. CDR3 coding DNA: TGTGCCAGCAGCTCGACGACGGGACAGGCAATATCTCTCTATGGCTACACCTTC. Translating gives CASSSTTGQAISLYGYTF. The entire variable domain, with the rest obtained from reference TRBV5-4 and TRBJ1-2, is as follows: ETGVTQSPTHLIKTRGQQVTLRCSSQSGHNTVSWYQQALGQGPQFIFQYYREEENGRGNFPPRFSGLQFPNYSSELNVNALELDDSALYLCASSSTTGQAISLYGYTFGSGTRLTVV.

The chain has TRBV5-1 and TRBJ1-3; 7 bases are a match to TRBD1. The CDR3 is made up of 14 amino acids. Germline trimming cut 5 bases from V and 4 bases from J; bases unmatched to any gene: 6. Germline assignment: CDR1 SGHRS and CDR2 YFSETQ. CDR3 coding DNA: TGCGCCAGCAGGCCCGACAGGGTCGGAAACACCATATATTTT. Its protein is CASRPDRVGNTIYF.